This T cell receptor beta chain came from a study of cytomegalovirus exposure and HLA in healthy donors. Study in general: Earlier, 200 million or so T cells were analyzed, and some 120 million unique TCR beta sequences were found among them. Clustering assigned roughly 81% of the 350 to 400 genotyped donors to the Caucasian-associated ancestry cluster. Study observations and caveats: HLA-A and HLA-B allele assignments for most subjects were reportedly predicted accurately using TCR beta sequences. Within a later analysis, the majority of CMV-associated TCR beta chains appeared HLA-restricted.

Trimming stripped 1 base from V and 4 bases from J, with 11 bases between. This CDR3 region has 16 residues. Germline CDR1 and CDR2: SGHTA and FQGNSA. Amplification used 60 Vbeta primers and 13 Jbeta primers. TCRdb's copy holds only in-frame clones and misses some; the assay was immunoSEQ multiplex PCR. Of roughly 140,000 clones in the sample, nearly 85% were seen once. On this clone: What it binds is not known.

This receptor was taken from a male donor in good health and CMV-seronegative. The sample consisted of PBMCs. The chain has TRBV7-2 and TRBJ1-6; D unclear. CDR3: CASSLGPGFYNSPLHF. In DNA, the CDR3 is TGTGCCAGCAGCTTAGGGCCCGGGTTTTATAATTCACCCCTCCACTTT.